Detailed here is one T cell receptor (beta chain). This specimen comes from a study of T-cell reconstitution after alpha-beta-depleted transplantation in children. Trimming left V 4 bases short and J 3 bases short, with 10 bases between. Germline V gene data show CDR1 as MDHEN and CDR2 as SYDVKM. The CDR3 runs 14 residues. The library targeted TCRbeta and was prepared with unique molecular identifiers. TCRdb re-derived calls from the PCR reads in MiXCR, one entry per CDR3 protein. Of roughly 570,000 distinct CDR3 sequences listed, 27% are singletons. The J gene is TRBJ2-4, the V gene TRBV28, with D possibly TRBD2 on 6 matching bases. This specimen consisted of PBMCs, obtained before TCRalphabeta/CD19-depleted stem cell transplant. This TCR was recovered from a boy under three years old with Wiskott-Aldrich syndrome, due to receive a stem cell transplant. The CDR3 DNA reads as TGTGCCAGCAGTTCCGGGGGAGTCAAAAACATTCAGTACTTC. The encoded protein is CASSSGGVKNIQYF.